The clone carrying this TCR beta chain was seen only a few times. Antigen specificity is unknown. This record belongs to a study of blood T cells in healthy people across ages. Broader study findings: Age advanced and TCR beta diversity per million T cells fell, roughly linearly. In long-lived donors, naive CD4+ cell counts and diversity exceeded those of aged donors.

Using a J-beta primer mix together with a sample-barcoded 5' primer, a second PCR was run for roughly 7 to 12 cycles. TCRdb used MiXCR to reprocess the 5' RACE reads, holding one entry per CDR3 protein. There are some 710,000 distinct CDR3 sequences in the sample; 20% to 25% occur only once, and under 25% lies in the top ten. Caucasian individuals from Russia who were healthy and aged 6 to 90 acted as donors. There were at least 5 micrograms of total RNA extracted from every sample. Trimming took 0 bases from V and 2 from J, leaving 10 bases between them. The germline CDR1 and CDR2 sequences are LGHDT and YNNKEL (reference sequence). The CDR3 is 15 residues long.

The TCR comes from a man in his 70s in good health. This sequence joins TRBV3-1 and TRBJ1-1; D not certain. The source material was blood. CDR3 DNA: TGTGCCAGCAGCCAAGATGCTGGAGGAAACACTGAAGCTTTCTTT. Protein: CASSQDAGGNTEAFF.